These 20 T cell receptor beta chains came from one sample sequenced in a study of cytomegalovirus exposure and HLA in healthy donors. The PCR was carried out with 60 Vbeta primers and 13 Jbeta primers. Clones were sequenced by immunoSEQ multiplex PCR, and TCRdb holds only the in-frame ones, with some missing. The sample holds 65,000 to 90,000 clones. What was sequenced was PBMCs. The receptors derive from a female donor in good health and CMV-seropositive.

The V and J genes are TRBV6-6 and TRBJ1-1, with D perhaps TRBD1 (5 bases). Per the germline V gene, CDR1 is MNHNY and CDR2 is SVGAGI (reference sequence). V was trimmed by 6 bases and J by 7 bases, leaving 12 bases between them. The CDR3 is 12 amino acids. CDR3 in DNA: TGTGCCAGCAGATCTACCGGGGGTGAAGCTTTCTTT. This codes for CASRSTGGEAFF.

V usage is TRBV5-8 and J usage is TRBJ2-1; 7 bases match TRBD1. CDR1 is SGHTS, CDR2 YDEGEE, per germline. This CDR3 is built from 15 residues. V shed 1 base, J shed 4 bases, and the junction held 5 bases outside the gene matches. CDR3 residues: CASSLYRGPYNEQFF. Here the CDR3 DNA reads TGTGCCAGCAGCTTGTACAGGGGCCCTTACAATGAGCAGTTCTTC.

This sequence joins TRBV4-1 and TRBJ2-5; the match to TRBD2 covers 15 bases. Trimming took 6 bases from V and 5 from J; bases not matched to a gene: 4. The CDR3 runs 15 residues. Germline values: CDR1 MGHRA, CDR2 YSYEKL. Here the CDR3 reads CASRTGTSGGETQYF. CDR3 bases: TGCGCCAGCAGGACCGGGACTAGCGGGGGGGAGACCCAGTACTTC.

CDR3 bases: TGCAGCGCCCGGGAAGAGACCCAGTACTTC. Amino acids: CSAREETQYF. The chain has TRBV29-1 and TRBJ2-5; no clear D. Germline CDR1 SQVTM, CDR2 ANQGSEA. The CDR3 loop spans 10 amino acids. The germline V and J ends were trimmed by 7 bases and 3 bases, with 6 bases remaining between them. Full variable domain (remainder filled in from reference TRBV29-1 and TRBJ2-5): SAVISQKPSRDICQRGTSLTIQCQVDSQVTMMFWYRQQPGQSLTLIATANQGSEATYESGFVIDKFPISRPNLTFSTLTVSNMSPEDSSIYLCSAREETQYFGPGTRLLVL.

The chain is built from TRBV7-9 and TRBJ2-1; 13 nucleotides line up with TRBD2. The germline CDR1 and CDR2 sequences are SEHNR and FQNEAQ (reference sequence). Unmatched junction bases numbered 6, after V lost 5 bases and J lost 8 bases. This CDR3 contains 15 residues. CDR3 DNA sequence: TGTGCCAGCAGCCCCGGACTAGCGGGGGTTTATGAGCAGTTCTTC. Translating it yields CASSPGLAGVYEQFF.

The CDR3 is CASSPRRDRALGYTF. The DNA for the CDR3 is TGTGCCAGCTCACCACGTCGGGACAGGGCTTTAGGCTACACCTTC. The V gene is TRBV18, the J gene TRBJ1-2; 9 positions agree with TRBD1. The ends lost 1 base at V and 8 bases at J; junction bases unmatched: 8. The CDR3 loop spans 15 amino acids. Germline values: CDR1 KGHSH, CDR2 LQKENI.

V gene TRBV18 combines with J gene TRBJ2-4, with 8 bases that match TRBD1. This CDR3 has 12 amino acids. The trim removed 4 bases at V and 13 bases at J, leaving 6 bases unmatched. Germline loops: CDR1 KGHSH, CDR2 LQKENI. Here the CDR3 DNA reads TGTGCCAGCTCACATGGACAGGGTGAGCAGTACTTC. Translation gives CASSHGQGEQYF.

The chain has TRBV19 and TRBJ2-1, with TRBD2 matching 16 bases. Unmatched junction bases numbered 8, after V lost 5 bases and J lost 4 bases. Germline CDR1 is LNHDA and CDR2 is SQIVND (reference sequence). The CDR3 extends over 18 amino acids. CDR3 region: CASSRIGTSGGEYNEQFF. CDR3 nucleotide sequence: TGTGCCAGTAGTCGAATAGGGACTAGCGGGGGGGAATACAATGAGCAGTTCTTC.

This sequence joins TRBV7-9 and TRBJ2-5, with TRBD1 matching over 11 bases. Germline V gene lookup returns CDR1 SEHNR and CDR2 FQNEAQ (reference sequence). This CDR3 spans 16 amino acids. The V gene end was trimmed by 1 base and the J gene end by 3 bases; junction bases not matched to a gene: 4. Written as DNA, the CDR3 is TGTGCCAGCAGCTTAGTGGCGGGACAGGGGGAAGAGACCCAGTACTTC. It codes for CASSLVAGQGEETQYF.

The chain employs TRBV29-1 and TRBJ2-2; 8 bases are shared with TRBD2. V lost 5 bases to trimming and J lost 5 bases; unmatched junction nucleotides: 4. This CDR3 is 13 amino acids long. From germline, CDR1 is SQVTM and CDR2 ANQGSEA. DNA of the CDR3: TGCAGCGTTACGGGACTAGGGACCGGGGAGCTGTTTTTT. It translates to CSVTGLGTGELFF.

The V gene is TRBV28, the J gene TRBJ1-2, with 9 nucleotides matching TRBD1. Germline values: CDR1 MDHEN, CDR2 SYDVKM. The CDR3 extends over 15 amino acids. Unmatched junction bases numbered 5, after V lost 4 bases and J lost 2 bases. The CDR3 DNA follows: TGTGCCAGCAGTTCAACCGGGACAGGGAACTATGGCTACACCTTC. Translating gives CASSSTGTGNYGYTF.

CDR3 residues: CASSLSTMGTRVYEQYF. The CDR3 coding sequence is TGTGCCAGCAGCTTAAGTACCATGGGGACTAGAGTTTACGAGCAGTACTTC. The chain carries TRBV7-9 and TRBJ2-7; 8 nucleotides match TRBD2. V was pared by 2 bases and J by 4 bases, with 13 bases of the junction left unmatched. Germline CDR1 reads SEHNR; CDR2 reads FQNEAQ (reference sequence). CDR3 size: 17 residues. The whole variable domain, filled in from reference TRBV7-9 and TRBJ2-7, reads DTGVSQNPRHKITKRGQNVTFRCDPISEHNRLYWYRQTLGQGPEFLTYFQNEAQLEKSRLLSDRFSAERPKGSFSTLEIQRTEQGDSAMYLCASSLSTMGTRVYEQYFGPGTRLTVT.

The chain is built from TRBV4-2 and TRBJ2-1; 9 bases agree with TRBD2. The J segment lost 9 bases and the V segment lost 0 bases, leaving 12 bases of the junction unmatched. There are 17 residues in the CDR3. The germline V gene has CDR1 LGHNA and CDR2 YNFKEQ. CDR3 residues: CASSQDSGTSSTLEQFF. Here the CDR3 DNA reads TGTGCCAGCAGCCAAGATAGCGGGACTAGCTCGACCCTTGAGCAGTTCTTC.

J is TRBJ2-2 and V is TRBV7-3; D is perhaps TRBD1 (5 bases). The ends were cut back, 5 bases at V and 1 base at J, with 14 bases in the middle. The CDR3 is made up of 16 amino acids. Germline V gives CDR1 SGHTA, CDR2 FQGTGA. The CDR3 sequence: CASSPEGAVNTGELFF. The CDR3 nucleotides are TGTGCCAGCAGCCCGGAAGGGGCGGTGAACACCGGGGAGCTGTTTTTT. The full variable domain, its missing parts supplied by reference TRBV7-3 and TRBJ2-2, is GAGVSQTPSNKVTEKGKYVELRCDPISGHTALYWYRQSLGQGPEFLIYFQGTGAADDSGLPNDRFFAVRPEGSVSTLKIQRTERGDSAVYLCASSPEGAVNTGELFFGEGSRLTVL.

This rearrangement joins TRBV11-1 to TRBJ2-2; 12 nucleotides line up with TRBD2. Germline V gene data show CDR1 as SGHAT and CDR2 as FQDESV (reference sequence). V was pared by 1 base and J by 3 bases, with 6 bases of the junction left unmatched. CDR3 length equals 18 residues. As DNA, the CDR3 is TGTGCCAGCAGCTTAGGGCTAGCGGGAGGGCCTTACACCGGGGAGCTGTTTTTT. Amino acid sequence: CASSLGLAGGPYTGELFF.

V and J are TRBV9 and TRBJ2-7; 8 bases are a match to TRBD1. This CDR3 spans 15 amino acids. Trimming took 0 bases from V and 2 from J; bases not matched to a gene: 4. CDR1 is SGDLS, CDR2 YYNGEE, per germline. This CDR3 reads CASSVGTGSAYEQYF. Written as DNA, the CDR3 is TGTGCCAGCAGCGTAGGGACAGGGAGCGCCTACGAGCAGTACTTC.

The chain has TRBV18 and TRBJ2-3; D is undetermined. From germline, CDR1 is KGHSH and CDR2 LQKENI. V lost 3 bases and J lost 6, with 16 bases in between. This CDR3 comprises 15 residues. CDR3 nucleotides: TGTGCCAGCTCACCCACAACCCACGCCGCTGATACGCAGTATTTT. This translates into CASSPTTHAADTQYF.

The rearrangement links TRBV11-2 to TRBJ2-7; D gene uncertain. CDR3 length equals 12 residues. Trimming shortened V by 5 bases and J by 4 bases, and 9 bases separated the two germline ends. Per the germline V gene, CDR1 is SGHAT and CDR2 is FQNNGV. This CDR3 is CASSRVGYEQYF. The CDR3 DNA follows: TGTGCCAGCAGCCGAGTCGGGTACGAGCAGTACTTC.

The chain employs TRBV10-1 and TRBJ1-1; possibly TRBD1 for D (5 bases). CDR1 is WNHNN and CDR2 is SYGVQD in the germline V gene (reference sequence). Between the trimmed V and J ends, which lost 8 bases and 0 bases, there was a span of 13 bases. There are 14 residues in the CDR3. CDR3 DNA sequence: TGCGCCAGCTCCCCAGAAGGGGTGAACACTGAAGCTTTCTTT. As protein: CASSPEGVNTEAFF.

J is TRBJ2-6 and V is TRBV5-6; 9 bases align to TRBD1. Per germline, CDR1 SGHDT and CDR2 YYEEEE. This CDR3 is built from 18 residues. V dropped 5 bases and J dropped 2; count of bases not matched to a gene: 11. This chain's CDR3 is CASRRPGQGFAGANVLTF. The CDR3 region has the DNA TGTGCCAGCAGGCGCCCGGGACAGGGTTTTGCTGGGGCCAACGTCCTGACTTTC.